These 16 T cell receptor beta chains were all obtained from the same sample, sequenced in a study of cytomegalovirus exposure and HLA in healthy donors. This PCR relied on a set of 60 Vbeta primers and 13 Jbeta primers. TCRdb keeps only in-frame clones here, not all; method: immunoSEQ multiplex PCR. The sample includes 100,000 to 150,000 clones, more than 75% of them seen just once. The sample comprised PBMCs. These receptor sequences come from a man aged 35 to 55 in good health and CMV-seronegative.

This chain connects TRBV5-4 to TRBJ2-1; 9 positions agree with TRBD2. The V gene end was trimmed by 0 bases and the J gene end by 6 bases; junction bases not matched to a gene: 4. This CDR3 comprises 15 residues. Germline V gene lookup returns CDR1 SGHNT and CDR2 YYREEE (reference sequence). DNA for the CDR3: TGTGCCAGCAGCTTGGGCGGGGGGGCCCTCAATGAGCAGTTCTTC. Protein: CASSLGGGALNEQFF.

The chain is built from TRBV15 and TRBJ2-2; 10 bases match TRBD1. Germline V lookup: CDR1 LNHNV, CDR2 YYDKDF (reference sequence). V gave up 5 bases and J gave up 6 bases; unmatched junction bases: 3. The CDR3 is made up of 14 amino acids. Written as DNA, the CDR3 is TGTGCCACCAGCCGGACAGGGGGTGCCGGGGAGCTGTTTTTT. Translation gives CATSRTGGAGELFF.

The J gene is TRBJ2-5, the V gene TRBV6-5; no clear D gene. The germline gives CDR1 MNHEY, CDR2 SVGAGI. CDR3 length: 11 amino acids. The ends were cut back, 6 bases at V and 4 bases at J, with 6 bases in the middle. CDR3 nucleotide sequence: TGTGCCAGCAGGGTCGGAGAGACCCAGTACTTC. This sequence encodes CASRVGETQYF.

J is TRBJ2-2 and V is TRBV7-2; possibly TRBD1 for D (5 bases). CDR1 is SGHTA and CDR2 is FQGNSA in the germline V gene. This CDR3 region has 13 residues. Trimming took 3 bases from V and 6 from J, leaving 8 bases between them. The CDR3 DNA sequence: TGTGCCAGCAGCTTCAGGGATTCCGGGGAGCTGTTTTTT. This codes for CASSFRDSGELFF.

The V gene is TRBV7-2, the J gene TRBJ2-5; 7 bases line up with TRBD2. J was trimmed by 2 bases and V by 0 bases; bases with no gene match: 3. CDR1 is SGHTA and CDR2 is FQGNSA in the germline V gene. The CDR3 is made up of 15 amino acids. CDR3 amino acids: CASSLALGGQETQYF. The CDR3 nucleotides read TGTGCCAGCAGCTTAGCCCTGGGGGGGCAAGAGACCCAGTACTTC.

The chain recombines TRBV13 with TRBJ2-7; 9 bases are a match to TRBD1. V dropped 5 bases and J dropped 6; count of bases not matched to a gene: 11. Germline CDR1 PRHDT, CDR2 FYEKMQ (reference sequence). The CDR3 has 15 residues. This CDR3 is CASSQRDRVMSEQYF. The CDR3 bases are TGTGCCAGCAGCCAGAGGGACAGGGTTATGAGCGAGCAGTACTTC.

The chain's CDR3 is CASSLETGFAYEQYF. CDR3 in DNA: TGCGCCAGCAGCTTGGAGACAGGGTTCGCCTACGAGCAGTACTTC. This sequence joins TRBV5-1 and TRBJ2-7; 7 bases agree with TRBD1. Looked up from germline, CDR1 is SGHRS and CDR2 is YFSETQ. The V and J ends lost 0 bases and 2 bases, in that order; junction bases with no gene match: 5. The CDR3 is 15 amino acids.

The DNA of the CDR3 is TGTGCCATCAGTGACCCAAGGGGCAAAGCAGGCACAGATACGCAGTATTTT. It yields the protein CAISDPRGKAGTDTQYF. V is TRBV10-3 and J is TRBJ2-3, with D maybe TRBD1 (5 bases). The CDR3 extends over 17 amino acids. Germline V gene sequence: CDR1 ENHRY, CDR2 SYGVKD. Trimming took 3 bases from V and 1 from J, leaving 17 bases between them.

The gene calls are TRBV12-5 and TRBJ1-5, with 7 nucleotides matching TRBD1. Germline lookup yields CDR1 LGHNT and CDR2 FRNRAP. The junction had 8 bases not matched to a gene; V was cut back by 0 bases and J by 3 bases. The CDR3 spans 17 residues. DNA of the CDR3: TGTGCTAGTGGTTTGGTAGTTGGGACAGTTAACAATCAGCCCCAGCATTTT. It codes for CASGLVVGTVNNQPQHF.

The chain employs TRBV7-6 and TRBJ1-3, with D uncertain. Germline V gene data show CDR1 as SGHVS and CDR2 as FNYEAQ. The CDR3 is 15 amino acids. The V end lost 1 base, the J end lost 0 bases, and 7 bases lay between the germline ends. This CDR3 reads CASSLVYSSGNTIYF. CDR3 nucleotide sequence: TGTGCCAGCAGCTTAGTCTACAGCTCTGGAAACACCATATATTTT.

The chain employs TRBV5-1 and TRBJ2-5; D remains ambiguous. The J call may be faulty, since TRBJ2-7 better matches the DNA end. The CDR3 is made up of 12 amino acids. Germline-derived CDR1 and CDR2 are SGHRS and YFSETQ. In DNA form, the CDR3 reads TGCGCCAGCAGCTTGGACTACTACGAGCAGTACTTC. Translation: CASSLDYYEQYF.

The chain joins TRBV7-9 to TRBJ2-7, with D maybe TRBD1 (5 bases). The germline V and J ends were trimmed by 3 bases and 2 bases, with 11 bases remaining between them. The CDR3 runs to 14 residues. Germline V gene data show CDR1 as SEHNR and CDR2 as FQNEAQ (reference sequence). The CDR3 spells CASSFLQGTYEQYF. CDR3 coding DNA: TGTGCCAGCAGCTTTCTTCAGGGAACCTACGAGCAGTACTTC.

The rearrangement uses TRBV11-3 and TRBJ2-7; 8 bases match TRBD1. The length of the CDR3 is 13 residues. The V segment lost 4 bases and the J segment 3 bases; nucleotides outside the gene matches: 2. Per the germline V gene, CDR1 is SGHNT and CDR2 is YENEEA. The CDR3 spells CASSSGQGYEQYF. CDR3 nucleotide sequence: TGTGCCAGCAGCTCCGGACAGGGCTACGAGCAGTACTTC. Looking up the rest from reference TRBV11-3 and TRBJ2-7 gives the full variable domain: EAGVVQSPRYKIIEKKQPVAFWCNPISGHNTLYWYLQNLGQGPELLIRYENEEAVDDSQLPKDRFSAERLKGVDSTLKIQPAELGDSAVYLCASSSGQGYEQYFGPGTRLTVT.

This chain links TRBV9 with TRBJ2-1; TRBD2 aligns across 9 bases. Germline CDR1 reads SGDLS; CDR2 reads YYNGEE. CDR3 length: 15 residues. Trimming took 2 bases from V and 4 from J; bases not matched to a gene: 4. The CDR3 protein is CASSVGSGGYNEQFF. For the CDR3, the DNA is TGTGCCAGCAGCGTGGGTAGCGGGGGATACAATGAGCAGTTCTTC.

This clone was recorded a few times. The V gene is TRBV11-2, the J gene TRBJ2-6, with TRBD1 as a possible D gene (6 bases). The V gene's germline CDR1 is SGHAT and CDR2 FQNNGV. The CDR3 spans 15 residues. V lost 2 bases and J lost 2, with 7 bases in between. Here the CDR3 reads CASSLSGAGANVLTF. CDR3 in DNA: TGTGCCAGCAGCTTATCAGGGGCTGGGGCCAACGTCCTGACTTTC.

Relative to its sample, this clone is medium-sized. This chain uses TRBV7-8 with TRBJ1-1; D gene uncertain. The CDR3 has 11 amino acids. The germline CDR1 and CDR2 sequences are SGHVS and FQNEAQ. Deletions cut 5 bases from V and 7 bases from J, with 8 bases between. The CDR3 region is CASSITSEAFF. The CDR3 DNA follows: TGTGCCAGCAGCATTACGAGTGAAGCTTTCTTT. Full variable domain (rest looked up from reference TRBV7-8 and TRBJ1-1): GAGVSQSPRYKVAKRGQDVALRCDPISGHVSLFWYQQALGQGPEFLTYFQNEAQLDKSGLPSDRFFAERPEGSVSTLKIQRTQQEDSAVYLCASSITSEAFFGQGTRLTVV.